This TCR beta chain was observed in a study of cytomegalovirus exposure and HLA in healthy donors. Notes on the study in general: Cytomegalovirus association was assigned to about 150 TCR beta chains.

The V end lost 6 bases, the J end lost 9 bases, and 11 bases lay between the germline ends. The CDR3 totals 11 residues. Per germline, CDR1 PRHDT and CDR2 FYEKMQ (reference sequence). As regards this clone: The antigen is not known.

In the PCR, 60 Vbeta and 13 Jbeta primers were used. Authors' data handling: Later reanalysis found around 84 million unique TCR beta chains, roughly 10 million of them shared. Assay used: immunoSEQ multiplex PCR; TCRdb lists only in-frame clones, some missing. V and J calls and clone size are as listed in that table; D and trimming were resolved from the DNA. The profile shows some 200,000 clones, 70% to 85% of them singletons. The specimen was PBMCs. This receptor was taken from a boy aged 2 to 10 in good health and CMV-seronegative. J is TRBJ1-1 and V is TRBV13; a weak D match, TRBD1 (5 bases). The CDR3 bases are TGTGCCAGCAGGGAGGGGCTAAAAGCTTTCTTT. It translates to CASREGLKAFF.